This is a list of T cell receptor beta chains from one sample in a study of patients and donors after allogeneic stem cell transplantation. TCRdb redid the calling of the RT-PCR reads with MiXCR, one entry per CDR3 protein. The sample contains some 880,000 distinct CDR3 sequences, approximately 19% of which appear only once. Sequencing was performed on blood, either unsorted or a sorted T cell fraction (not recorded which). The receptor source for this set is a human donor who was either an allogeneic HSCT recipient or a stem cell or donor lymphocyte infusion donor (not recorded which). It is not recorded whose cells these are; they may come from a transplant donor. Each CDR3 is given with its conserved first and last residue. Fields, in order: V gene, D gene, clone size, J gene, CDR3 DNA, CDR3 protein. The D gene is left open where the match is weak. Clone size, where shown, is once, few, many, or a class for clones that have expanded.

v_gene: TRBV2
d_gene: TRBD2
abundance: few
j_gene: TRBJ2-7
CDR3nt: TGTGCCAGCAGTGAATTCCCTAGCGGGACCAGCTCCTACGAGCAGTACTTC
CDR3aa: CASSEFPSGTSSYEQYF

v_gene: TRBV6-2/TRBV6-3
d_gene: NA
abundance: few
j_gene: TRBJ2-1
CDR3nt: TGTGCCAGCAGTTACTATTTCATAAGGGCGAGCAATGAGCAGTTCTTC
CDR3aa: CASSYYFIRASNEQFF

v_gene: TRBV7-8
d_gene: TRBD2
abundance: few
j_gene: TRBJ2-1
CDR3nt: TGTGCCAGCAGCGAGACTAGCGGGAAGTCCTACAATGAGCAGTTCTTC
CDR3aa: CASSETSGKSYNEQFF

v_gene: TRBV5-4
d_gene: TRBD1
abundance: few
j_gene: TRBJ2-1
CDR3nt: TGTGCCAGCAGCTTGCTTCCGGGACAGGGGGCGAGCTCCTACAATGAGCAGTTCTTC
CDR3aa: CASSLLPGQGASSYNEQFF

v_gene: TRBV24-1
d_gene: NA
abundance: few
j_gene: TRBJ1-1
CDR3nt: TGTGCCACCAGTGATCCCAAAGATGGTAATGCTGAAGCTTTCTTT
CDR3aa: CATSDPKDGNAEAFF

v_gene: TRBV7-7
d_gene: NA
abundance: NA
j_gene: TRBJ2-1
CDR3nt: TGTGCTAGCAGCCCGGGGGCGGAGTTCTACAATGAGCAGTTCTTC
CDR3aa: CASSPGAEFYNEQFF

v_gene: TRBV6-1
d_gene: TRBD1
abundance: NA
j_gene: TRBJ1-1
CDR3nt: TGTGCCAGCAAGCCGGGACAGACCTTTAACACTGAAGCTTTCTTT
CDR3aa: CASKPGQTFNTEAFF

v_gene: TRBV20-1
d_gene: NA
abundance: few
j_gene: TRBJ2-1
CDR3nt: TGCAGTGCTAGAGGCAGAGTGGGGGGGCTCAATGAGCAGTTCTTC
CDR3aa: CSARGRVGGLNEQFF

v_gene: TRBV29-1
d_gene: NA
abundance: few
j_gene: TRBJ1-1
CDR3nt: TGCAGCGTTGTTGCTCGAATTGATACAGGGAGGAGGAACACTGAAGCTTTCTTT
CDR3aa: CSVVARIDTGRRNTEAFF

v_gene: TRBV20-1
d_gene: NA
abundance: few
j_gene: TRBJ2-3
CDR3nt: TGCAGTGCTAGTAGGGTAGGACTTCTCACAGATACGCAGTATTTT
CDR3aa: CSASRVGLLTDTQYF

v_gene: TRBV6-2/TRBV6-3
d_gene: TRBD2
abundance: few
j_gene: TRBJ2-1
CDR3nt: TGTGCCAGCAGTTACCCGGGACTAGCGGGAAGGAATGAGCAGTTCTTC
CDR3aa: CASSYPGLAGRNEQFF

v_gene: TRBV6-5
d_gene: NA
abundance: NA
j_gene: TRBJ2-2
CDR3nt: TGTGCCAGCAGTTACCTGACAATCCCGACTTTTGTGAACACCGGGGAGCTGTTTTTT
CDR3aa: CASSYLTIPTFVNTGELFF

v_gene: TRBV5-1
d_gene: TRBD2
abundance: NA
j_gene: TRBJ2-1
CDR3nt: TGCGCCAGCAGCTCTGGACTAGCGGGCCCCAATGAGCAGTTCTTC
CDR3aa: CASSSGLAGPNEQFF

v_gene: TRBV12-3/TRBV12-4
d_gene: TRBD2
abundance: NA
j_gene: TRBJ2-7
CDR3nt: TGTGCCAGCAGTCCGGACGGGGGGGAGGAGTACTTC
CDR3aa: CASSPDGGEEYF

v_gene: TRBV4-1
d_gene: NA
abundance: few
j_gene: TRBJ1-2
CDR3nt: TGCGCCAGCAGCCAAGTGTTCAACCCACGCTACACCTTC
CDR3aa: CASSQVFNPRYTF

v_gene: TRBV9
d_gene: NA
abundance: NA
j_gene: TRBJ2-7
CDR3nt: TGTGCCAGCAGCGTTTCCACCTCCAGCCCCCACGAGCAGTACTTC
CDR3aa: CASSVSTSSPHEQYF

v_gene: TRBV29-1
d_gene: NA
abundance: NA
j_gene: TRBJ2-1
CDR3nt: TGCAGCGTTGTACACAAAGGGGTCGGGAGATATACAATCAGCTCCTACAATGAGCAGTTCTTC
CDR3aa: CSVVHKGVGRYTISSYNEQFF

v_gene: TRBV6-5
d_gene: TRBD2
abundance: NA
j_gene: TRBJ2-1
CDR3nt: TGTGCCAGCAGTTACACCACTAGCGGGAGTCGTGGTGAGCAGTTCTTC
CDR3aa: CASSYTTSGSRGEQFF

v_gene: TRBV5-1
d_gene: TRBD1
abundance: few
j_gene: TRBJ1-1
CDR3nt: TGCGCCAGCAGCCAGGGACAGGGGGGCTCTGAAGCTTTCTTT
CDR3aa: CASSQGQGGSEAFF

v_gene: TRBV20-1
d_gene: TRBD2
abundance: many
j_gene: TRBJ2-1
CDR3nt: TGCAGTGCCTTGACTAGCGGGGGGGCAAATGAGCAGTTCTTC
CDR3aa: CSALTSGGANEQFF

v_gene: TRBV27
d_gene: NA
abundance: NA
j_gene: TRBJ2-3
CDR3nt: TGTGCCAGCAGTTTATGGACTCGTGCAGATACGCAGTATTTT
CDR3aa: CASSLWTRADTQYF

v_gene: TRBV9
d_gene: TRBD1
abundance: few
j_gene: TRBJ2-1
CDR3nt: TGTGCCAGCAGCTTACAGGGGCCGGACAATGAGCAGTTCTTC
CDR3aa: CASSLQGPDNEQFF

v_gene: TRBV27
d_gene: NA
abundance: NA
j_gene: TRBJ2-1
CDR3nt: TGTGCCAGCCAGGGGGGCGTGAGCAATGAGCAGTTCTTC
CDR3aa: CASQGGVSNEQFF

v_gene: TRBV4-3
d_gene: TRBD2
abundance: NA
j_gene: TRBJ2-5
CDR3nt: TGCGCCAGCAGCCAGCCCACTAGCGCCGGGGGACAAGAGACCCAGTACTTC
CDR3aa: CASSQPTSAGGQETQYF

v_gene: TRBV12-3/TRBV12-4
d_gene: NA
abundance: many
j_gene: TRBJ1-4
CDR3nt: TGTGCCAGCAGAGGCCAGACCTTTGAAAAACTGTTTTTT
CDR3aa: CASRGQTFEKLFF

v_gene: TRBV29-1
d_gene: NA
abundance: NA
j_gene: TRBJ1-2
CDR3nt: TGCAGCGCCCAGGACGGAGCTACCGTGGGCTCGTACACCTTC
CDR3aa: CSAQDGATVGSYTF

v_gene: TRBV25-1
d_gene: TRBD1
abundance: few
j_gene: TRBJ2-7
CDR3nt: TGTGCCAGCAGTGATGACAGACAGGGACCTACCTACGAGCAGTACTTC
CDR3aa: CASSDDRQGPTYEQYF

v_gene: TRBV9
d_gene: TRBD1
abundance: few
j_gene: TRBJ2-3
CDR3nt: TGTGCCAGCAGCCCCAGGACAGGGAGAAGAGATACGCAGTATTTT
CDR3aa: CASSPRTGRRDTQYF

v_gene: TRBV29-1
d_gene: NA
abundance: few
j_gene: TRBJ1-3
CDR3nt: TGCAGCATCCGTGTGGGTGCTGGAAACACCATATATTTT
CDR3aa: CSIRVGAGNTIYF

v_gene: TRBV10-3
d_gene: NA
abundance: many
j_gene: TRBJ1-6
CDR3nt: TGTGCCATTTCCGGGACAAATAATTCACCCCTCCACTTT
CDR3aa: CAISGTNNSPLHF